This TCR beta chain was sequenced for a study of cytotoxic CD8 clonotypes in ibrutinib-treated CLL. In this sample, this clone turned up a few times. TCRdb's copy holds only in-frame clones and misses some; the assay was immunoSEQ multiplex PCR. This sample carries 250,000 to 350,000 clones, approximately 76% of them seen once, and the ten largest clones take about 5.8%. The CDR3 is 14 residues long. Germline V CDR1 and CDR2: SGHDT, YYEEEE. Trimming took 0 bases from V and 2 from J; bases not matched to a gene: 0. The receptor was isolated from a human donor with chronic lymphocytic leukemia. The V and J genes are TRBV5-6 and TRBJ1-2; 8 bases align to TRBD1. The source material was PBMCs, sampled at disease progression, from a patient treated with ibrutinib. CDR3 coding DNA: TGTGCCAGCAGCTTGGGGACAGGGAACTATGGCTACACCTTC. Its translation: CASSLGTGNYGYTF.